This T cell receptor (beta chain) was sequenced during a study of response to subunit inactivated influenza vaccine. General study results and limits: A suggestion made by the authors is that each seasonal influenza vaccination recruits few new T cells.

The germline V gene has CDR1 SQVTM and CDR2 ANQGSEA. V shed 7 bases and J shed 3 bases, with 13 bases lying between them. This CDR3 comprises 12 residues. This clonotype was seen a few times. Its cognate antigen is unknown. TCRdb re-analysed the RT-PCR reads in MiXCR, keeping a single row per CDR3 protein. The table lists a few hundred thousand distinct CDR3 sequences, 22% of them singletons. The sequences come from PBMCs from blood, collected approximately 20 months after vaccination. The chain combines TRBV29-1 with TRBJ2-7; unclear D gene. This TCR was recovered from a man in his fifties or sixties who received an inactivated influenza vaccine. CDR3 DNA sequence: TGCAGCGCTTTGGACGGCTACTACGAGCAGTACTTC. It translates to CSALDGYYEQYF.